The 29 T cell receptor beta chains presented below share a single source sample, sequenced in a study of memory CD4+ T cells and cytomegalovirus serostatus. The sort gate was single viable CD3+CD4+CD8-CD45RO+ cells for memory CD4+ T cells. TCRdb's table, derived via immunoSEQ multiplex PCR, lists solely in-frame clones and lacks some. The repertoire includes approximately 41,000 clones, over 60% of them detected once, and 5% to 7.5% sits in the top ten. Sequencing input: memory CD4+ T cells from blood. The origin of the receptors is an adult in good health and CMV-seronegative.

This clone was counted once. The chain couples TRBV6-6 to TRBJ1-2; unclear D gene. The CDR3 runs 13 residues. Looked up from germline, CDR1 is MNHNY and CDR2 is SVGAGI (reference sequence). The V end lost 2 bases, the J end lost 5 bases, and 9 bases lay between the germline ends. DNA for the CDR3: TGTGCCAGCAGTTACGGGCAGATTTATGGCTACACCTTC. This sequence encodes CASSYGQIYGYTF.

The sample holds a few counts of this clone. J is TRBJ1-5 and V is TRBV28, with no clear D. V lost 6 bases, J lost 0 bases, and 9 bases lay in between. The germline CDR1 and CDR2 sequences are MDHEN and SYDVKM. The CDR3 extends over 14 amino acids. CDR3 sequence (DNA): TGTGCCAGCAGCCCGACGGTTAGCAATCAGCCCCAGCATTTT. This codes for CASSPTVSNQPQHF.

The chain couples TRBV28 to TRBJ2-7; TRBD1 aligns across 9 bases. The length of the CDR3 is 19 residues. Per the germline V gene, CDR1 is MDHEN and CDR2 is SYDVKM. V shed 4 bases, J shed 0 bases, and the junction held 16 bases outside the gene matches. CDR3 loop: CASSSPYRGPTTSSYEQYF. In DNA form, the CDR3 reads TGTGCCAGCAGTTCACCTTACAGGGGGCCAACGACTAGCTCCTACGAGCAGTACTTC.

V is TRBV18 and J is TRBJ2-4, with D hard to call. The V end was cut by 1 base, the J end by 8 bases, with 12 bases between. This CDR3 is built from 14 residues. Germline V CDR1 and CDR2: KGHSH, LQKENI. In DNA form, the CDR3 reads TGTGCCAGCTCACCACTGAGGCAGAGAGACATTCAGTACTTC. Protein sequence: CASSPLRQRDIQYF.

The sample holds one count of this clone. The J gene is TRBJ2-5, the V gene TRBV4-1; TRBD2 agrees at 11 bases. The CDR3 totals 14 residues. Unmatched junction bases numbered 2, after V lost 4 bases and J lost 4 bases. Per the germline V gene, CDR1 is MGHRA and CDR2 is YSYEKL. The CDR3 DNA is TGCGCCAGCAGCCTAGGACTAGCGGGAGAGACCCAGTACTTC. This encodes CASSLGLAGETQYF.

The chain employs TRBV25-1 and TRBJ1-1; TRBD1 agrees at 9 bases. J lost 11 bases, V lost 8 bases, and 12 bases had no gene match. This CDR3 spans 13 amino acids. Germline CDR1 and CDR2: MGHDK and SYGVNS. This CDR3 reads CASGGTGGDWAFF. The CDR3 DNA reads TGTGCCAGCGGGGGTACAGGGGGCGACTGGGCTTTCTTT.

CDR3 residues: CSAFSGSYEQYF. In DNA form, the CDR3 reads TGCAGCGCCTTTAGCGGGAGCTACGAGCAGTACTTC. The rearrangement links TRBV29-1 to TRBJ2-7; TRBD2 aligns across 9 bases. V shed 7 bases, J shed 3 bases, and the junction held 4 bases outside the gene matches. CDR1 is SQVTM, CDR2 ANQGSEA, per germline. This CDR3 has 12 residues.

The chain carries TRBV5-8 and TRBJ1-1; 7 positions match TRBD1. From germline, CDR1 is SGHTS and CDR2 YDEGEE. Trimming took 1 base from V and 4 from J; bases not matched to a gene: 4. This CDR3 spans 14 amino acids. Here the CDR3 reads CASSLRGLGTEAFF. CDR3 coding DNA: TGTGCCAGCAGCTTGAGGGGGCTAGGCACTGAAGCTTTCTTT.

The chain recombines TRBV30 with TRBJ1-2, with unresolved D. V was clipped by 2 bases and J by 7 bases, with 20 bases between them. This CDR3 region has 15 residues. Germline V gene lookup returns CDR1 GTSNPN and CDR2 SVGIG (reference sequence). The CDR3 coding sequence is TGTGCCTGGAGTACTAAGACGGCGCTGGAACTTGGCTACACCTTC. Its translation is CAWSTKTALELGYTF.

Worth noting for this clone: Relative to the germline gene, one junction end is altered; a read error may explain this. CDR3: CASSFGTVQGTQYF. In DNA form, the CDR3 reads TGCGCCAGCAGCTTCGGGACAGTCCAAGGGACCCAGTACTTC. The chain uses TRBV5-1 and TRBJ2-5; the match to TRBD1 covers 7 bases. CDR1 and CDR2 (germline): SGHRS, YFSETQ. The CDR3 runs to 14 residues.

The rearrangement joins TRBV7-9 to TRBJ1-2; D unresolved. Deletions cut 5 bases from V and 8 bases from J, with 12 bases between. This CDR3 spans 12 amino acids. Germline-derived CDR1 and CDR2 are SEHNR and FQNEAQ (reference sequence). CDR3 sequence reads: CASSPPQGGYTF. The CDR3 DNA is TGTGCCAGCAGCCCTCCACAAGGAGGCTACACCTTC.

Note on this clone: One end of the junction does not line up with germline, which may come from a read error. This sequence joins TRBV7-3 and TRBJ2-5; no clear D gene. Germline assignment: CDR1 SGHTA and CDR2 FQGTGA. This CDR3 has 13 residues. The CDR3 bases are TGTGCCAGCAGCCTAACGTACCAAGAGACCCAGTACTTC. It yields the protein CASSLTYQETQYF.

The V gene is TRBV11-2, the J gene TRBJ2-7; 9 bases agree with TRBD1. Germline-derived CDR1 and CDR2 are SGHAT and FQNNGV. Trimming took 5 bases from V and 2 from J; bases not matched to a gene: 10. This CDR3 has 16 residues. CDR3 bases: TGTGCCAGCAGCACCGGAGCGGACAGGGGAGCCTACGAGCAGTACTTC. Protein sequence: CASSTGADRGAYEQYF.

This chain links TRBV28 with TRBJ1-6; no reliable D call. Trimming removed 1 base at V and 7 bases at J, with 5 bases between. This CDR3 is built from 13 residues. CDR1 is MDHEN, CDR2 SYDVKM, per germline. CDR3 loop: CASSLFRNSPLHF. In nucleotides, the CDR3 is TGTGCCAGCAGTTTATTCCGGAATTCACCCCTCCACTTT.

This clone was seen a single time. The CDR3 nucleotides read TGTGCCAGTAGTATGGGCCAGGGACTGGCTGAAGCTTTCTTT. Translated, it gives CASSMGQGLAEAFF. The chain links TRBV19 to TRBJ1-1, with a tentative D call TRBD1 (5 bases). Deletions cut 3 bases from V and 6 bases from J, with 14 bases between. The CDR3 length is 14 residues. Germline-derived CDR1 and CDR2 are LNHDA and SQIVND (reference sequence).

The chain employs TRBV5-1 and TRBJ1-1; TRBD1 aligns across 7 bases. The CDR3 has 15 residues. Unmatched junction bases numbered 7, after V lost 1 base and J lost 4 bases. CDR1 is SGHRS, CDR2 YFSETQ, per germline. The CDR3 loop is CASSLTGAGATEAFF. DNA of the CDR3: TGCGCCAGCAGCTTGACAGGGGCGGGGGCCACTGAAGCTTTCTTT.

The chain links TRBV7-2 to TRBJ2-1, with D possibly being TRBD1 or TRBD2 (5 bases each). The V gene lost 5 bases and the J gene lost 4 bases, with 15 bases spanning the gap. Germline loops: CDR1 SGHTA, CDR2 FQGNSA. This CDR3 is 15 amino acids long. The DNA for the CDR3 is TGTGCCAGCAGCCCCGATCGGGACGCTTACAATGAGCAGTTCTTC. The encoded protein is CASSPDRDAYNEQFF.

DNA of the CDR3: TGCAGCGTTGAAGGGACAGGGGGCTGGGAGACCCAGTACTTC. It translates to CSVEGTGGWETQYF. This sequence joins TRBV29-1 and TRBJ2-5; 11 bases line up with TRBD1. The V and J ends lost 1 base and 5 bases, in that order; junction bases with no gene match: 3. Per germline, CDR1 SQVTM and CDR2 ANQGSEA. The CDR3 has 14 residues.

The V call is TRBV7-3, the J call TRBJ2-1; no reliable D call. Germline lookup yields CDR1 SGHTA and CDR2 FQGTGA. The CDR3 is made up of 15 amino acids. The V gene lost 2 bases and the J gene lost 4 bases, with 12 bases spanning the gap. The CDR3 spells CASSLSGRSYNEQFF. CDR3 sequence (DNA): TGTGCCAGCAGCTTATCCGGTCGGTCTTACAATGAGCAGTTCTTC.

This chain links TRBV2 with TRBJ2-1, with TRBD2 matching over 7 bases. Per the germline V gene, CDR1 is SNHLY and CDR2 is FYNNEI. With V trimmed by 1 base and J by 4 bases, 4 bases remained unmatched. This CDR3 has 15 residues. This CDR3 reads CASSEEASGYNEQFF. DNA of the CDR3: TGTGCCAGCAGTGAAGAGGCTAGCGGTTACAATGAGCAGTTCTTC.

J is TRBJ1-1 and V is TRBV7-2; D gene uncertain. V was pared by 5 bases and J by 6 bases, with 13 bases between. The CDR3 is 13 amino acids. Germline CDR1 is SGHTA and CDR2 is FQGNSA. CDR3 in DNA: TGTGCCAGCAGCCGCGGGTCGAGCGCTGAAGCTTTCTTT. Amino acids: CASSRGSSAEAFF.

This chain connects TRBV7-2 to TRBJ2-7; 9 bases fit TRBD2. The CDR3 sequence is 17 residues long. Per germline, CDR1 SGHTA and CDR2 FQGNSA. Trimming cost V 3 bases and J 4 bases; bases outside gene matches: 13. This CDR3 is CASSLGREGLRGYEQYF. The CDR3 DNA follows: TGTGCCAGCAGCTTGGGGCGGGAGGGCCTGAGAGGGTACGAGCAGTACTTC.

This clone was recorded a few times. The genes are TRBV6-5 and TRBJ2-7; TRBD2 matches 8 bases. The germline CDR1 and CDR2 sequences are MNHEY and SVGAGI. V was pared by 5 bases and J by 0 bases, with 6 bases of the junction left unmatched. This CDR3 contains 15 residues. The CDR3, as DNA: TGTGCCAGCAGTCTAACGGGACTAGTCTCCTACGAGCAGTACTTC. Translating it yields CASSLTGLVSYEQYF.

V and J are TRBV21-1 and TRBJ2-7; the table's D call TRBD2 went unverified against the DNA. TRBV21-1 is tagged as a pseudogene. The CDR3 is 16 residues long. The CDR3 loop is CASSKRTSGSRYEQYF. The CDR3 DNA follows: TGTGCCAGCAGCAAAAGGACTAGCGGGAGTCGGTACGAGCAGTACTTC.

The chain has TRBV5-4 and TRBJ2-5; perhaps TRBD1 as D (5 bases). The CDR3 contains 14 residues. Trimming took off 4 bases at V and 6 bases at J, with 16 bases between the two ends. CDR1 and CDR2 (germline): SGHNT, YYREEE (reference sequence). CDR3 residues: CASSPSDSAKTQYF. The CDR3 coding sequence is TGTGCCAGCAGCCCAAGCGACAGTGCGAAGACCCAGTACTTC.

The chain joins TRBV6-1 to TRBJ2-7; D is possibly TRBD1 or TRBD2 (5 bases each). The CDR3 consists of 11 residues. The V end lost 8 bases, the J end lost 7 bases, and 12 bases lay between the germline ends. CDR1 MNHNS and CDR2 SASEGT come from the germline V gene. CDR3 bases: TGTGCCAGCTGGAGAGGGGTTGAGCAGTACTTC. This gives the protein CASWRGVEQYF.

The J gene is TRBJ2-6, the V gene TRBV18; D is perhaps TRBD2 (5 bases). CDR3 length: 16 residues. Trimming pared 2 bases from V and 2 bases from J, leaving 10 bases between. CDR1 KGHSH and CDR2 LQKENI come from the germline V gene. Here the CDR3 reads CASSPSRLTGANVLTF. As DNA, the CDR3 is TGTGCCAGCTCACCATCGCGACTAACTGGGGCCAACGTCCTGACTTTC.

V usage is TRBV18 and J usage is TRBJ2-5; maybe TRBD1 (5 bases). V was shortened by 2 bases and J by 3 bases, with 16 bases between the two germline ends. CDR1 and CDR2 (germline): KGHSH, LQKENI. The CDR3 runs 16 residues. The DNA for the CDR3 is TGTGCCAGCTCACCAAGGCAGTCAGGGCATAAAGAGACCCAGTACTTC. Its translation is CASSPRQSGHKETQYF.

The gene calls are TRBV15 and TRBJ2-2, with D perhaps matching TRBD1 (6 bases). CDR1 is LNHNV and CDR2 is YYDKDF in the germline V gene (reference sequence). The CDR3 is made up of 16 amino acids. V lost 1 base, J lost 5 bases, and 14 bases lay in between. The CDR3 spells CATSRGQAVGTGELFF. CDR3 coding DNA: TGTGCCACCAGCAGAGGACAGGCGGTAGGGACCGGGGAGCTGTTTTTT.